The present entry profiles one T cell receptor (beta chain) with its context. Data came from immunoSEQ multiplex PCR; TCRdb stores just in-frame clones and leaves some out. Counted here are some 700,000 clones, over 80% occurring once; the ten biggest clones make up under 0.3%. Trimming left V 4 bases short and J 1 base short, with 8 bases between. The CDR3 has 14 amino acids. From germline, CDR1 is MDHEN and CDR2 SYDVKM. This sample is part of a study of blood T cell repertoires in COVID-19. Study in general: The analysed material was cDNA or gDNA that came from T cells, B-cell-depleted T cells, or PBMCs.

Sequenced input: peripheral blood. This clonotype originated in a woman in her late teens or twenties with acute or convalescent COVID-19. The chain employs TRBV28 and TRBJ1-5, with a possible D match to TRBD1 (5 bases). The CDR3 DNA sequence: TGTGCCAGCAGTTCAGGGTGGAGCAATCAGCCCCAGCATTTT. The encoded protein is CASSSGWSNQPQHF.